What follows are 20 T cell receptor beta chains derived from one specimen sequenced in a study of shared clonotypes between healthy human individuals. Some clones are missing from TCRdb's copy, which holds only in-frame ones; the method was immunoSEQ multiplex PCR. The sample carries 1.6 million or so clones, over 95% recorded once. The source material was naive CD4+ T cells sorted from blood. Sample subset: CD45RA+ positively selected. The origin of the receptors is a man between 25 and 39 years old in good health.

This clone was observed once. This chain links TRBV5-8 with TRBJ1-3; TRBD1 aligns across 7 bases. The CDR3 consists of 17 residues. With 0 bases clipped from V and 4 bases from J, the junction kept 10 bases outside the gene matches. The V gene's germline CDR1 is SGHTS and CDR2 YDEGEE. The CDR3 spells CASSLVLNRGGGNTIYF. The CDR3 coding sequence is TGTGCCAGCAGCTTGGTCCTCAACAGGGGCGGCGGAAACACCATATATTTT.

The rearrangement links TRBV18 to TRBJ2-7; TRBD2 aligns across 9 bases. Trimming took 3 bases from V and 4 from J; bases not matched to a gene: 7. The germline gives CDR1 KGHSH, CDR2 LQKENI. The CDR3 runs to 15 residues. CDR3 DNA sequence: TGTGCCAGCTCACCCAGGATTAGCGGGGGTTACGAGCAGTACTTC. Its protein is CASSPRISGGYEQYF. Variable domain in full (rest from reference TRBV18 and TRBJ2-7): NAGVMQNPRHLVRRRGQEARLRCSPMKGHSHVYWYRQLPEEGLKFMVYLQKENIIDESGMPKERFSAEFPKEGPSILRIQQVVRGDSAAYFCASSPRISGGYEQYFGPGTRLTVT.

This rearrangement joins TRBV5-6 to TRBJ2-3, with D hard to call. Between the trimmed V and J ends, which lost 4 bases and 1 base, there was a span of 16 bases. Germline V gives CDR1 SGHDT, CDR2 YYEEEE. This CDR3 has 16 amino acids. The CDR3 sequence: CASSRMVVWGTDTQYF. As DNA, the CDR3 is TGTGCCAGCAGCCGAATGGTGGTGTGGGGCACAGATACGCAGTATTTT. The full variable domain, rest sourced from reference TRBV5-6 and TRBJ2-3, is DAGVTQSPTHLIKTRGQQVTLRCSPKSGHDTVSWYQQALGQGPQFIFQYYEEEERQRGNFPDRFSGHQFPNYSSELNVNALLLGDSALYLCASSRMVVWGTDTQYFGPGTRLTVL.

The rearrangement links TRBV5-4 to TRBJ2-5, with D possibly being TRBD2 (6 bases). Trimming removed 2 bases from V and 1 base from J, with 18 bases in between. The germline V gene has CDR1 SGHNT and CDR2 YYREEE (reference sequence). The CDR3 length is 17 residues. The CDR3 nucleotides are TGTGCCAGCAGCTTTAAAATAAGTAGCGGATCCCAAGAGACCCAGTACTTC. Translating gives CASSFKISSGSQETQYF.

CDR3 protein: CASSEQDRVVIQPQHF. The CDR3 DNA reads as TGTGCCAGCTCTGAACAGGACAGGGTTGTAATCCAGCCCCAGCATTTT. This chain uses TRBV28 with TRBJ1-5, with 8 bases lining up with TRBD1. The V gene end was trimmed by 8 bases and the J gene end by 7 bases; junction bases not matched to a gene: 16. The CDR3 loop spans 16 amino acids. CDR1 and CDR2 (germline): MDHEN, SYDVKM.

The chain links TRBV10-3 to TRBJ1-2; TRBD1 might be the D (5 bases). The germline CDR1 and CDR2 sequences are ENHRY and SYGVKD. V dropped 0 bases and J dropped 8 bases, with 10 bases sitting between them. This CDR3 has 13 amino acids. CDR3: CAISESPGLGYTF. The CDR3 DNA reads as TGTGCCATCAGTGAGTCCCCAGGGCTGGGCTACACCTTC.

The chain uses TRBV7-9 and TRBJ2-3; 9 bases match TRBD2. V shed 5 bases and J 1 base; nucleotides not matched to a gene: 13. The CDR3 runs 18 residues. Germline V lookup: CDR1 SEHNR, CDR2 FQNEAQ (reference sequence). Here the CDR3 reads CASSRIIAGVSGTDTQYF. The CDR3 bases are TGTGCCAGCAGCCGGATAATAGCGGGAGTGAGTGGCACAGATACGCAGTATTTT.

This chain links TRBV5-8 with TRBJ2-2, with 10 bases fitting TRBD2. Germline V CDR1 and CDR2: SGHTS, YDEGEE. The junction had 6 bases not matched to a gene; V was cut back by 0 bases and J by 4 bases. The CDR3 extends over 17 amino acids. CDR3 sequence: CASSLVLAGYSTGELFF. CDR3 nucleotide sequence: TGTGCCAGCAGCTTGGTACTAGCGGGATATTCCACCGGGGAGCTGTTTTTT. The full variable domain, completed using reference TRBV5-8 and TRBJ2-2, is EAGVTQSPTHLIKTRGQQATLRCSPISGHTSVYWYQQALGLGLQFLLWYDEGEERNRGNFPPRFSGRQFPNYSSELNVNALELEDSALYLCASSLVLAGYSTGELFFGEGSRLTVL.

V and J are TRBV19 and TRBJ2-1, with TRBD2 matching 15 bases. The germline V gene encodes CDR1 LNHDA and CDR2 SQIVND (reference sequence). The CDR3 is made up of 18 amino acids. The junction had 11 bases not matched to a gene; V was cut back by 2 bases and J by 9 bases. This chain's CDR3 is CASSIIVRGLAGGFEQFF. In DNA form, the CDR3 reads TGTGCCAGTAGTATAATTGTGAGGGGACTAGCGGGGGGTTTTGAGCAGTTCTTC.

The CDR3 spells CASSLTRTSAYNEQFF. As DNA, the CDR3 is TGCGCCAGCAGCTTGACCCGGACTAGCGCCTACAATGAGCAGTTCTTC. This chain links TRBV5-1 with TRBJ2-1; 9 bases align to TRBD2. The CDR3 has 16 residues. Germline V CDR1 and CDR2: SGHRS, YFSETQ. With V trimmed by 1 base and J by 2 bases, 4 bases remained unmatched.

V and J are TRBV5-4 and TRBJ2-5, with D maybe TRBD2 (7 bases). There are 14 residues in the CDR3. Germline loops: CDR1 SGHNT, CDR2 YYREEE (reference sequence). V lost 2 bases and J lost 3, with 11 bases in between. The CDR3 DNA is TGTGCCAGCAGCTTTAAAGGGGGGGAAGAGACCCAGTACTTC. As protein: CASSFKGGEETQYF.

As concerns this clone: The sample carries other DNA sequences with the same CDR3. This chain uses TRBV28 with TRBJ2-7; D remains ambiguous. The CDR3 covers 11 residues. V was pared by 6 bases and J by 3 bases, with 6 bases between. Germline CDR1 reads MDHEN; CDR2 reads SYDVKM. The CDR3 sequence is CASRLNYEQYF. DNA of the CDR3: TGTGCCAGCAGGTTAAACTACGAGCAGTACTTC.

The chain combines TRBV28 with TRBJ2-5, with D uncertain. This CDR3 spans 12 amino acids. Trimming shortened V by 8 bases and J by 5 bases, and 12 bases separated the two germline ends. Germline-derived CDR1 and CDR2 are MDHEN and SYDVKM. The CDR3 sequence is CASGSIGETQYF. In DNA form, the CDR3 reads TGTGCCAGCGGCTCGATCGGGGAGACCCAGTACTTC.

This chain uses TRBV6-1 with TRBJ2-3; D is ambiguous. Germline V gene lookup returns CDR1 MNHNS and CDR2 SASEGT. V lost 5 bases to trimming and J lost 5 bases, with 8 bases between them. The CDR3 runs 12 residues. CDR3 region: CASSPSKDTQYF. The CDR3 bases are TGTGCCAGCAGTCCGTCTAAAGATACGCAGTATTTT.

The chain employs TRBV7-8 and TRBJ2-7, with D perhaps TRBD1 (6 bases). Germline V lookup: CDR1 SGHVS, CDR2 FQNEAQ. This CDR3 has 16 amino acids. Trimming cost V 1 base and J 0 bases, with 13 bases left between them. As DNA, the CDR3 is TGTGCCAGCAGCTTAGGCTTCAGGGGCTACTCCTACGAGCAGTACTTC. Its translation: CASSLGFRGYSYEQYF.

V usage is TRBV19 and J usage is TRBJ2-2; 8 nucleotides agree with TRBD1. The ends lost 3 bases at V and 5 bases at J; junction bases unmatched: 5. Per germline, CDR1 LNHDA and CDR2 SQIVND (reference sequence). This CDR3 region has 15 residues. The CDR3 spells CASSIKTGVTGELFF. The CDR3 DNA sequence: TGTGCCAGTAGTATCAAGACAGGGGTTACCGGGGAGCTGTTTTTT.

The chain joins TRBV9 to TRBJ2-2; D call uncertain. This CDR3 comprises 14 residues. Trimming stripped 3 bases from V and 1 base from J, with 7 bases between. The germline V gene has CDR1 SGDLS and CDR2 YYNGEE. CDR3 nucleotides: TGTGCCAGCAGCGGTAGGTGGAACACCGGGGAGCTGTTTTTT. It codes for CASSGRWNTGELFF.

J is TRBJ2-3 and V is TRBV6-1; D is unresolved. Per germline, CDR1 MNHNS and CDR2 SASEGT. Trimming cost V 0 bases and J 10 bases, with 5 bases left between them. The CDR3 contains 11 residues. Here the CDR3 reads CASSEAQAQYF. Here the CDR3 DNA reads TGTGCCAGCAGTGAAGCGCAGGCGCAGTATTTT.

The chain uses TRBV11-2 and TRBJ2-5; 11 bases agree with TRBD2. Germline V gene lookup returns CDR1 SGHAT and CDR2 FQNNGV. The CDR3 totals 15 residues. V shed 7 bases, J shed 3 bases, and the junction held 7 bases outside the gene matches. DNA of the CDR3: TGTGCCAGCACCGCCTCACTAGCGGGAGAAGAGACCCAGTACTTC. This sequence encodes CASTASLAGEETQYF.

The chain has TRBV5-1 and TRBJ1-4, with D uncertain. Trimming stripped 0 bases from V and 4 bases from J, with 10 bases between. Germline loops: CDR1 SGHRS, CDR2 YFSETQ. The CDR3 totals 15 residues. The CDR3 loop reads CASSLEAGFNEKLFF. DNA of the CDR3: TGCGCCAGCAGCTTGGAGGCCGGCTTTAATGAAAAACTGTTTTTT.